The 4 T cell receptor beta chains below come from one sample, sequenced in a study of blood T cell repertoires in COVID-19. The repertoire was sequenced with immunoSEQ multiplex PCR; TCRdb's copy has only in-frame clones and lacks some. The repertoire consists of 30,000 or so clones, with around 82% occurring once and the leading ten covering over 3.5%. Sequencing was carried out using peripheral blood. The receptors were sampled from a man aged 50-60 years with acute or convalescent COVID-19.

The chain joins TRBV19 to TRBJ1-5, with 12 bases identical to TRBD1. Trimming cost V 3 bases and J 6 bases; bases outside gene matches: 6. Germline lookup yields CDR1 LNHDA and CDR2 SQIVND (reference sequence). There are 16 residues in the CDR3. The CDR3: CASSMWGQGAGQPQHF. CDR3 DNA sequence: TGTGCCAGTAGTATGTGGGGACAGGGGGCGGGTCAGCCCCAGCATTTT.

This clone turned up a few times. This chain links TRBV6-6 with TRBJ1-5, with a tentative D call TRBD1 (5 bases). The CDR3 is 16 amino acids. Between the trimmed V and J ends, which lost 2 bases and 0 bases, there was a span of 11 bases. Germline V gives CDR1 MNHNY, CDR2 SVGAGI (reference sequence). The CDR3 DNA is TGTGCCAGCAGTTACGGCGGGACCCATAGCAATCAGCCCCAGCATTTT. It codes for CASSYGGTHSNQPQHF.

V is TRBV4-1 and J is TRBJ2-7, with D perhaps TRBD2 (6 bases). V lost 0 bases and J lost 1, with 13 bases in between. Per the germline V gene, CDR1 is MGHRA and CDR2 is YSYEKL. This CDR3 has 16 residues. The CDR3: CASSQDFAGNSYEQYF. As DNA, the CDR3 is TGCGCCAGCAGCCAAGACTTCGCGGGGAATTCCTACGAGCAGTACTTC.

This chain links TRBV24-1 with TRBJ1-2, with 7 bases that match TRBD1. V lost 7 bases and J lost 2; bases outside the gene matches: 12. Germline CDR1 and CDR2: KGHDR and SFDVKD. The CDR3 totals 16 residues. Here the CDR3 reads CATRPPTGKGNYGYTF. CDR3 DNA sequence: TGTGCCACCAGACCCCCGACAGGGAAGGGGAACTATGGCTACACCTTC.